The present entry profiles one T cell receptor (beta chain) with its context. What this receptor recognizes is not known. No base qualities exist here, and no much larger clone lies one base off it. Library generation was performed with the immunoSEQ multiplex PCR assay. DNA from the cultured and isolated CD4+ T cells underwent TCR beta CDR3 sequencing. As for the original processing: Non-productive TCR sequences were removed, reads were trimmed to the CDR3 region, and CDR3s of at least 7 amino acids were retained. Antigen-specific clonotypes were identified with the MANAFEST web app by comparing expansion in peptide wells against reference cultures. To count as positive, a clone had to show expansion at FDR<0.05 compared with the reference and with all other wells, an odds ratio above 5, and a frequency above 0.1% in two replicate wells. A clonotype was defined as cross-reactive if the clonotype was significantly expanded both in SARS-CoV-2 spike wells and in at least one common cold coronavirus spike condition. CDR3 similarity was assessed by Levenshtein distance using the stringdist R package, and unrooted trees were constructed with ape in R 3.6.1. The table comes from immuneACCESS by way of TCRdb, which keeps in-frame sequences with V and J called. Part of the clones is missing from these tables; in studies checked, under half for an unresolved V gene and the rest for unknown reasons. V and J calls and clone size come straight from that table; D and trimming were deduced from the DNA. The sample records just under 75,000 clones, 73% of which are singletons. The ten most abundant clones make up around 2.1% of the sample.

The data belong to a study of vaccination effects on CD4 cells after COVID-19 (dated by TCRdb to between 2022 and 2023). About the study as a whole: In the ViraFEST assay, PBMC were stimulated with viral peptide pools, and TCR sequencing was then used to find antigen-specific CD4+ T cell clonotypes based on their expansion. Post-vaccine samples across the study were collected a median of 72 days after the second dose, with a range of 14 to 241. About 2.1 million PBMC per well were cultured with approximately 10 ug/ml peptides in IMDM containing roughly 5% human AB serum, about 10 IU/ml IL-2 and gentamicin. The study compared SARS-CoV-2 spike-specific CD4+ TCR repertoires before and after mRNA vaccination in COVID-19 convalescent patients and infection-naive vaccine recipients. The full study included some eleven COVID-19 convalescent patients and a handful of SARS-CoV-2-naive healthy vaccine recipients. Cultures from other donors in the study were sequenced using the Oncomine TCR Beta short-read assay on an Illumina iSeq 100. General study outcomes and caveats: Only a small number of convalescent patients were included, and no early post-infection timepoints were available, which limited the study. Among healthy vaccine recipients, nearly all vaccine-induced clones were SARS-CoV-2 mono-reactive, and only 1 of 255 was cross-reactive with common cold coronaviruses. Both infection-induced and vaccine-induced clones contracted markedly at late post-vaccination timepoints, which is consistent with waning T cell responses.

CDR1 and CDR2 were assigned from the germline V gene as MNHEY and SVGAGI. There are 14 amino acids in the CDR3, from cysteine to phenylalanine inclusive. Only the CDR3 DNA is retained, 42 bases long and in frame from the first base. V is shortened by 2 bases, J by 8 bases, and the region joining them spans 15 bases. After about 9 days of culture, CD4+ T cells were isolated with the EasySep CD4+ T cell isolation kit. Each participant received two doses of an mRNA SARS-CoV-2 vaccine, either BNT162b2 or mRNA-1273. Healthy vaccine recipients had no prior SARS-CoV-2 infection, confirmed by negative nucleocapsid antibodies before and after vaccination. On days 3 and 7, half of the culture medium was replaced with fresh IL-2-containing medium. Each peptide stimulation condition was cultured in triplicate wells unless otherwise noted. Using Ficoll-Paque Plus gradient centrifugation, PBMC were separated from whole blood and then either used fresh or cryopreserved at -140C. The QIAamp micro DNA kit was used to extract genomic DNA from the cultured CD4+ T cells.

The TCR sequence derives from a human donor who received a COVID-19 vaccine. This sample comprised CD4+ T cells from PBMCs cultured without peptide, obtained after COVID-19 vaccination. The rearrangement joined TRBV6-5 to TRBJ1-1, with the identity of the D gene unclear. The base sequence is TGTGCCAGCAGTTACAGGGCGGGTGATTTAGAAGCTTTCTTT. It specifies CASSYRAGDLEAFF.